The 23 T cell receptor beta chains below all came from one sample that was sequenced in a study of cytomegalovirus exposure and HLA in healthy donors (dated by TCRdb to the late 2010s). The protocol used for the library was the immunoSEQ multiplex PCR assay. For the multiplex PCR, a mixture combining 60 forward primers for TCR Vbeta segments and 13 reverse primers for TCR Jbeta segments was used. TCRdb took over this immuneACCESS table, retaining in-frame rearrangements with V and J assigned. Such tables are incomplete; in checked studies, under half of the missing clones stem from an unresolved V gene, and the remainder is unexplained. This sample lists some 130,000 clones; over 70% were detected once. The ten largest clones take up approximately 1.6% of the sample. The sample taken for sequencing was PBMCs. These receptors all stem from a woman aged 18-29 years in good health and CMV-seronegative.

This sequence joins TRBV5-1 and TRBJ2-3; D might be TRBD1 (5 bases). CDR3 length equals 15 residues. V was shortened by 0 bases and J by 2 bases, with 10 bases between the two germline ends. Germline V gene data show CDR1 as SGHRS and CDR2 as YFSETQ. This CDR3 reads CASSLAGRSTDTQYF. CDR3 bases: TGCGCCAGCAGCTTGGCAGGGCGGTCCACAGATACGCAGTATTTT.

This rearrangement joins TRBV2 to TRBJ2-7, with TRBD1 matching 7 bases. Per the germline V gene, CDR1 is SNHLY and CDR2 is FYNNEI. The junction had 6 bases not matched to a gene; V was cut back by 4 bases and J by 3 bases. The CDR3 is 14 amino acids. For the CDR3, the DNA is TGTGCCAGCAGTGCCGGGACAGAAAACTACGAGCAGTACTTC. It yields the protein CASSAGTENYEQYF.

The V gene is TRBV4-2, the J gene TRBJ1-2, with D unclear. Trimming pared 0 bases from V and 0 bases from J, leaving 5 bases between. CDR3 length: 14 residues. The germline V gene has CDR1 LGHNA and CDR2 YNFKEQ. In DNA, the CDR3 is TGTGCCAGCAGCCAAGATCCCTCTAACTATGGCTACACCTTC. Its translation: CASSQDPSNYGYTF.

The chain combines TRBV5-5 with TRBJ1-1; D unclear. CDR3 size: 15 residues. Germline lookup yields CDR1 SGHKS and CDR2 YYEKEE (reference sequence). Trimming cost V 4 bases and J 2 bases, with 15 bases left between them. CDR3 coding DNA: TGTGCCAGCAGCCCCCTTTACCGGGGAAACACTGAAGCTTTCTTT. Translation: CASSPLYRGNTEAFF. The full variable domain, rest sourced from reference TRBV5-5 and TRBJ1-1, is DAGVTQSPTHLIKTRGQQVTLRCSPISGHKSVSWYQQVLGQGPQFIFQYYEKEERGRGNFPDRFSARQFPNYSSELNVNALLLGDSALYLCASSPLYRGNTEAFFGQGTRLTVV.

A note on this clone: Other DNA sequences in this sample translate to the same CDR3. V gene TRBV7-9 combines with J gene TRBJ1-1; D unclear. The CDR3 has 13 amino acids. CDR1 SEHNR and CDR2 FQNEAQ come from the germline V gene (reference sequence). V shed 3 bases and J shed 1 base, with 6 bases lying between them. The CDR3 DNA sequence: TGTGCCAGCAGCTTTACGGGGAACACTGAAGCTTTCTTT. Its translation: CASSFTGNTEAFF.

The rearrangement joins TRBV7-6 to TRBJ2-7; D gene ambiguous. The CDR3 totals 13 residues. Trimming stripped 1 base from V and 6 bases from J, with 10 bases between. Germline V gene sequence: CDR1 SGHVS, CDR2 FNYEAQ. DNA for the CDR3: TGTGCCAGCAGCTTAGGCGAGGAGTCCGAGCAGTACTTC. Translating it yields CASSLGEESEQYF. The full variable domain, with the rest looked up from reference TRBV7-6 and TRBJ2-7, is GAGVSQSPRYKVTKRGQDVALRCDPISGHVSLYWYRQALGQGPEFLTYFNYEAQQDKSGLPNDRFSAERPEGSISTLTIQRTEQRDSAMYRCASSLGEESEQYFGPGTRLTVT.

This clone was counted once. This chain connects TRBV6-1 to TRBJ1-1; D unresolved. CDR1 is MNHNS and CDR2 is SASEGT in the germline V gene. V lost 3 bases and J lost 5, with 13 bases in between. This CDR3 has 14 residues. CDR3 nucleotides: TGTGCCAGCAGTGATCTGGGGAGTGGAACTGAAGCTTTCTTT. It translates to CASSDLGSGTEAFF.

The rearrangement links TRBV14 to TRBJ1-2; 9 bases map to TRBD1. Trimming at V came to 0 bases and at J to 8 bases, leaving 10 bases not matched to a gene. Germline CDR1 SGHDN, CDR2 FVKESK. The CDR3 sequence is 16 residues long. For the CDR3, the DNA is TGTGCCAGCAGCCAAGATCTTGAAGGACAGGGGTCGGGCTACACCTTC. Protein sequence: CASSQDLEGQGSGYTF.

The gene calls are TRBV10-2 and TRBJ1-1; a possible D gene is TRBD1 (5 bases). V dropped 9 bases and J dropped 4 bases, with 18 bases sitting between them. Germline values: CDR1 WSHSY, CDR2 SAAADI. The CDR3 runs to 14 residues. The CDR3 DNA follows: TGCGCCAGTCGTACGCAGGGAAAGGGCACTGAAGCTTTCTTT. Translation gives CASRTQGKGTEAFF.

The V and J genes are TRBV19 and TRBJ1-6; 8 nucleotides agree with TRBD1. The CDR3 consists of 14 residues. Germline CDR1 LNHDA, CDR2 SQIVND (reference sequence). V shed 9 bases and J 9 bases; nucleotides not matched to a gene: 10. CDR3 amino acids: CASGTGQESSPLHF. The CDR3 DNA is TGTGCCAGCGGAACGGGACAGGAGAGTTCACCCCTCCACTTT.

This clone was observed a handful of times. This chain uses TRBV23-1 with TRBJ2-7; 8 bases align to TRBD1. TRBV23-1 is identified as an open reading frame with a role that is uncertain. This CDR3 comprises 17 residues. Unmatched junction bases numbered 12, after V lost 3 bases and J lost 2 bases. The CDR3 loop reads CASSHPRGQETPYEQYF. The DNA of the CDR3 is TGCGCCAGCAGTCACCCCAGGGGACAGGAGACGCCCTACGAGCAGTACTTC.

In its sample, this clone was seen once. The V and J genes are TRBV7-9 and TRBJ2-1; D perhaps matches TRBD2 (5 bases). This CDR3 spans 14 amino acids. Germline V lookup: CDR1 SEHNR, CDR2 FQNEAQ (reference sequence). V lost 1 base, J lost 4 bases, and 8 bases lay in between. CDR3 region: CASSLEGEYNEQFF. The CDR3 region has the DNA TGTGCCAGCAGCTTAGAGGGAGAGTACAATGAGCAGTTCTTC.

The chain has TRBV19 and TRBJ2-1; no definite D call. Germline V lookup: CDR1 LNHDA, CDR2 SQIVND (reference sequence). Trimming pared 1 base from V and 13 bases from J, leaving 11 bases between. The CDR3 is 12 residues long. This CDR3 is CASSIGSRVQFF. The CDR3 bases are TGTGCCAGTAGTATAGGATCACGGGTTCAGTTCTTC. Supplemented by reference TRBV19 and TRBJ2-1, the full variable domain reads DGGITQSPKYLFRKEGQNVTLSCEQNLNHDAMYWYRQDPGQGLRLIYYSQIVNDFQKGDIAEGYSVSREKKESFPLTVTSAQKNPTAFYLCASSIGSRVQFFGPGTRLTVL.

This clone was detected a few times. CDR3 in amino acids: CASSLDTAGGATEAFF. DNA for the CDR3: TGTGCCAGCAGCTTGGATACAGCAGGGGGCGCGACTGAAGCTTTCTTT. This sequence joins TRBV5-6 and TRBJ1-1, with 8 positions matching TRBD1. The CDR3 consists of 16 residues. The V gene's germline CDR1 is SGHDT and CDR2 YYEEEE. Trimming took 0 bases from V and 5 from J; bases not matched to a gene: 9.

The V call is TRBV7-2, the J call TRBJ2-7; perhaps TRBD1 as D (5 bases). The CDR3 covers 13 residues. V lost 7 bases, J lost 2 bases, and 12 bases lay in between. CDR1 and CDR2 (germline): SGHTA, FQGNSA. CDR3 amino acids: CASTQGYTYEQYF. In nucleotides, the CDR3 is TGTGCCAGCACCCAGGGTTATACCTACGAGCAGTACTTC.

This chain joins TRBV7-2 and TRBJ1-1; D is undetermined. V lost 4 bases, J lost 2 bases, and 8 bases lay in between. This CDR3 has 13 residues. CDR1 is SGHTA, CDR2 FQGNSA, per germline. The CDR3 spells CASSYQVNTEAFF. For the CDR3, the DNA is TGTGCCAGCAGCTATCAGGTTAACACTGAAGCTTTCTTT. Full variable domain (rest looked up from reference TRBV7-2 and TRBJ1-1): GAGVSQSPSNKVTEKGKDVELRCDPISGHTALYWYRQSLGQGLEFLIYFQGNSAPDKSGLPSDRFSAERTGGSVSTLTIQRTQQEDSAVYLCASSYQVNTEAFFGQGTRLTVV.

The rearrangement joins TRBV5-4 to TRBJ2-7, with TRBD1 identical over 11 bases. V was clipped by 5 bases and J by 2 bases; unmatched bases: 9. Germline CDR1 is SGHNT and CDR2 is YYREEE (reference sequence). The CDR3 runs 16 residues. CDR3 nucleotide sequence: TGTGCCAGCAGTAGAGATCCGGGACAGGGGGCCTACGAGCAGTACTTC. This sequence encodes CASSRDPGQGAYEQYF.

This rearrangement joins TRBV4-1 to TRBJ2-7; D is unresolved. CDR1 and CDR2 from the germline V gene are MGHRA and YSYEKL. The V gene lost 1 base and the J gene lost 3 bases, with 7 bases spanning the gap. The CDR3 covers 13 residues. The DNA for the CDR3 is TGCGCCAGCAGCCAAGTCAACTTCTACGAGCAGTACTTC. Translated: CASSQVNFYEQYF.

The chain recombines TRBV10-3 with TRBJ1-1; D not certain. This CDR3 spans 11 amino acids. CDR1 and CDR2 (germline): ENHRY, SYGVKD. The CDR3 loop is CAVGENTEAFF. In nucleotides, the CDR3 is TGTGCAGTGGGCGAGAACACTGAAGCTTTCTTT.

This sequence joins TRBV6-5 and TRBJ1-5; maybe TRBD1 (6 bases). Germline lookup yields CDR1 MNHEY and CDR2 SVGAGI. This CDR3 comprises 15 residues. Trimming took 4 bases from V and 4 from J, leaving 14 bases between them. DNA for the CDR3: TGTGCCAGCAGTTCCCTACAGGGTTGGAATCAGCCCCAGCATTTT. It encodes CASSSLQGWNQPQHF.

This clone was seen a handful of times. The chain joins TRBV4-1 to TRBJ2-5, with 9 bases identical to TRBD1. This CDR3 has 16 residues. The V gene end was trimmed by 4 bases and the J gene end by 9 bases; junction bases not matched to a gene: 15. In germline, CDR1 is MGHRA, CDR2 YSYEKL. DNA of the CDR3: TGCGCCAGCAGCCCTTCAGCCGGGACAGGGAAGGGCTCCCAGTACTTC. This codes for CASSPSAGTGKGSQYF.

CDR3 sequence reads: CSVEIPQRNTEAFF. The CDR3 coding sequence is TGCAGCGTTGAAATACCCCAGCGGAACACTGAAGCTTTCTTT. The rearrangement uses TRBV29-1 and TRBJ1-1; D uncertain. Trimming took 2 bases from V and 1 from J, leaving 11 bases between them. Germline CDR1 and CDR2: SQVTM and ANQGSEA. CDR3 length: 14 residues. The full variable domain, its missing parts supplied by reference TRBV29-1 and TRBJ1-1, is SAVISQKPSRDICQRGTSLTIQCQVDSQVTMMFWYRQQPGQSLTLIATANQGSEATYESGFVIDKFPISRPNLTFSTLTVSNMSPEDSSIYLCSVEIPQRNTEAFFGQGTRLTVV.

This clone appeared a few times. The V gene is TRBV4-1, the J gene TRBJ2-3, with TRBD1 matching over 8 bases. The CDR3 is 14 residues long. V gave up 2 bases and J gave up 2 bases; unmatched junction bases: 0. In germline, CDR1 is MGHRA, CDR2 YSYEKL. The CDR3 spells CASSQQGATDTQYF. For the CDR3, the DNA is TGCGCCAGCAGCCAACAGGGGGCCACAGATACGCAGTATTTT.